Below, 30 T cell receptor beta chains from the same sample are listed, as sequenced in a study of T cell responses to AZD1222 COVID-19 vaccine. Some clones are missing from TCRdb's copy, which holds only in-frame ones; the method was immunoSEQ multiplex PCR. Among under 70,000 clones listed, around four fifths were seen once. Sequencing was performed on peripheral blood, taken on day 0 of AZD1222 vaccination. Receptor source: an adult in good health.

V gene TRBV7-8 combines with J gene TRBJ1-6, with TRBD1 matching 7 bases. V gave up 3 bases and J gave up 0 bases; unmatched junction bases: 5. Per the germline V gene, CDR1 is SGHVS and CDR2 is FQNEAQ. The CDR3 is 17 residues long. The CDR3, as DNA: TGTGCCAGCAGCTTGGGGACAGCCGGCTCCTATAATTCACCCCTCCACTTT. Its translation is CASSLGTAGSYNSPLHF. The whole variable domain, filled in from reference TRBV7-8 and TRBJ1-6, reads GAGVSQSPRYKVAKRGQDVALRCDPISGHVSLFWYQQALGQGPEFLTYFQNEAQLDKSGLPSDRFFAERPEGSVSTLKIQRTQQEDSAVYLCASSLGTAGSYNSPLHFGNGTRLTVT.

This clone was recorded many times. The chain employs TRBV6-2 or TRBV6-3 and TRBJ1-5; possible D gene TRBD1, 5 bases. CDR3 length: 14 amino acids. V was cut by 6 bases and J by 7 bases, with 16 bases left in between. Germline CDR1 and CDR2: MNHEY and SVGEGT. CDR3 in DNA: TGTGCCAGCAGCCGGACGGGGGAGGGCCAGCCCCAGCATTTT. The encoded protein is CASSRTGEGQPQHF.

This clone has just one count. The rearrangement joins TRBV28 to TRBJ2-7, with 10 bases that match TRBD2. The CDR3 loop spans 14 amino acids. Looked up from germline, CDR1 is MDHEN and CDR2 is SYDVKM. The V and J ends lost 6 bases and 3 bases, in that order; junction bases with no gene match: 5. Here the CDR3 reads CASSARLAGYEQYF. CDR3 nucleotides: TGTGCCAGCAGCGCCCGACTAGCGGGCTACGAGCAGTACTTC.

This clone was detected many times. The chain combines TRBV6-5 with TRBJ2-7; D possibly corresponds to TRBD2 (6 bases). V lost 4 bases and J lost 4, with 11 bases in between. CDR1 and CDR2 from the germline V gene are MNHEY and SVGAGI. CDR3 size: 13 residues. This CDR3 is CASSSGTGYEQYF. CDR3 in DNA: TGTGCCAGCAGTTCCGGGACTGGATACGAGCAGTACTTC.

The rearrangement uses TRBV12-3 or TRBV12-4 and TRBJ1-1, with D hard to call. Trimming took 7 bases from V and 5 from J, leaving 8 bases between them. The CDR3 length is 11 residues. The CDR3 sequence: CASTRGTEAFF. The CDR3 coding sequence is TGTGCCAGCACTCGGGGAACTGAAGCTTTCTTT.

The genes are TRBV19 and TRBJ2-3; 9 nucleotides line up with TRBD2. This CDR3 comprises 14 residues. Germline assignment: CDR1 LNHDA and CDR2 SQIVND (reference sequence). J lost 2 bases, V lost 7 bases, and 4 bases had no gene match. As DNA, the CDR3 is TGTGCCAGTACCCTAGCGGGGATCACAGATACGCAGTATTTT. Translation: CASTLAGITDTQYF.

The chain links TRBV15 to TRBJ2-1; TRBD2 agrees at 10 bases. Per germline, CDR1 LNHNV and CDR2 YYDKDF (reference sequence). After removal of 4 bases from V and 7 bases from J, the junction contained 13 bases not matched to a gene. The CDR3 extends over 17 amino acids. CDR3 sequence: CATSTTLAGRQGNEQFF. Here the CDR3 DNA reads TGTGCCACCAGCACGACACTAGCGGGGAGGCAAGGGAATGAGCAGTTCTTC.

The V and J genes are TRBV3-1 (or the pseudogene TRBV3-2) and TRBJ1-5, with D possibly being TRBD1 (6 bases). Germline V CDR1 and CDR2: LGHDT, YNNKEL (reference sequence). The length of the CDR3 is 14 residues. V dropped 1 base and J dropped 7 bases, with 11 bases sitting between them. The DNA of the CDR3 is TGTGCCAGCAGCCAAGCGACAGGAGGACAGCCCCAGCATTTT. It yields the protein CASSQATGGQPQHF.

Here the CDR3 reads CASRPLALPSYEQYF. CDR3 bases: TGTGCCAGCAGGCCTCTAGCGTTACCTTCCTACGAGCAGTACTTC. The chain has TRBV2 and TRBJ2-7; TRBD2 might be the D (6 bases). This CDR3 has 15 amino acids. Deletions cut 6 bases from V and 1 base from J, with 16 bases between. Germline V lookup: CDR1 SNHLY, CDR2 FYNNEI.

The chain couples TRBV28 to TRBJ2-7, with unresolved D. The CDR3 is 12 amino acids. The germline CDR1 and CDR2 sequences are MDHEN and SYDVKM. V was trimmed by 7 bases and J by 3 bases, leaving 10 bases between them. Here the CDR3 reads CASNNYIYEQYF. The CDR3 DNA reads as TGTGCCAGCAATAACTACATCTACGAGCAGTACTTC.

The CDR3 DNA reads as TGTGCCAGCAGCTTAGGGGGACAGCCGAACACTGAAGCTTTCTTT. It codes for CASSLGGQPNTEAFF. The chain combines TRBV7-8 with TRBJ1-1, with 7 bases matching TRBD1. J was trimmed by 1 base and V by 1 base; bases with no gene match: 3. Germline V gene sequence: CDR1 SGHVS, CDR2 FQNEAQ. CDR3 size: 15 residues.

The sample holds a few counts of this clone. This chain joins TRBV9 and TRBJ1-5, with D possibly being TRBD1 (5 bases). This CDR3 comprises 16 residues. In germline, CDR1 is SGDLS, CDR2 YYNGEE. V gave up 4 bases and J gave up 0 bases, with 14 bases separating them. CDR3 residues: CASSPQWGYSNQPQHF. CDR3 in DNA: TGTGCCAGCAGCCCCCAGTGGGGGTATAGCAATCAGCCCCAGCATTTT. Supplemented by reference TRBV9 and TRBJ1-5, the full variable domain reads DSGVTQTPKHLITATGQRVTLRCSPRSGDLSVYWYQQSLDQGLQFLIQYYNGEERAKGNILERFSAQQFPDLHSELNLSSLELGDSALYFCASSPQWGYSNQPQHFGDGTRLSIL.

The chain is built from TRBV6-2 or TRBV6-3 and TRBJ1-1; 11 nucleotides align to TRBD1. Per the germline V gene, CDR1 is MNHEY and CDR2 is SVGEGT. Trimming removed 0 bases from V and 5 bases from J; junction bases left unmatched: 8. The CDR3 sequence is 17 residues long. CDR3 in amino acids: CASSYSPYGTGGTEAFF. CDR3 nucleotide sequence: TGTGCCAGCAGTTACTCTCCTTACGGGACAGGGGGAACTGAAGCTTTCTTT.

The chain joins TRBV18 to TRBJ2-5; D may match TRBD1 or TRBD2 (5 bases each). CDR3 length: 14 amino acids. Trimming took off 2 bases at V and 5 bases at J, with 12 bases between the two ends. Germline CDR1 KGHSH, CDR2 LQKENI. CDR3 region: CASSPGGSFETQYF. The CDR3 DNA sequence: TGTGCCAGCTCACCAGGGGGTAGTTTCGAGACCCAGTACTTC.

The V call is TRBV28, the J call TRBJ1-2; TRBD1 matches at 10 bases. The germline gives CDR1 MDHEN, CDR2 SYDVKM. V lost 5 bases and J lost 4; bases outside the gene matches: 13. The length of the CDR3 is 17 residues. Here the CDR3 reads CASSPVIRTGGPYGYTF. For the CDR3, the DNA is TGTGCCAGCAGTCCCGTAATAAGGACAGGGGGTCCCTATGGCTACACCTTC.

This clone was observed a single time. V is TRBV7-3 and J is TRBJ2-2; maybe TRBD2 (6 bases). Trimming shortened V by 5 bases and J by 9 bases, and 16 bases separated the two germline ends. This CDR3 spans 14 amino acids. Germline CDR1 and CDR2: SGHTA and FQGTGA. For the CDR3, the DNA is TGTGCCAGCAGCGAGGGGACTTGGACCCGGGAGCTGTTTTTT. This sequence encodes CASSEGTWTRELFF.

This chain connects TRBV19 to TRBJ2-1; a weak D match, TRBD1 (5 bases). Between the trimmed V and J ends, which lost 1 base and 9 bases, there was a span of 25 bases. This CDR3 is 18 amino acids long. Per the germline V gene, CDR1 is LNHDA and CDR2 is SQIVND (reference sequence). The CDR3 reads CASSIVTEWVGAFTEQFF. CDR3 in DNA: TGTGCCAGTAGTATAGTAACTGAGTGGGTAGGGGCTTTTACTGAGCAGTTCTTC.

The genes are TRBV12-3 or TRBV12-4 and TRBJ2-3; no definite D call. There are 13 residues in the CDR3. The V end was cut by 7 bases, the J end by 4 bases, with 12 bases between. CDR3 in DNA: TGTGCCAGCAACCTGCCCTCGTCAGATACGCAGTATTTT. Its protein product is CASNLPSSDTQYF.

The chain links TRBV9 to TRBJ1-3; maybe TRBD1 (5 bases). In germline, CDR1 is SGDLS, CDR2 YYNGEE. The germline V and J ends were trimmed by 4 bases and 4 bases, with 9 bases remaining between them. The CDR3 sequence is 13 residues long. The CDR3 coding sequence is TGTGCCAGCAGCTTTGAGGGGGGAAACACCATATATTTT. Translated, it gives CASSFEGGNTIYF.

This clone turned up a few times. The chain joins TRBV29-1 to TRBJ1-2, with D perhaps matching TRBD1 (5 bases). The CDR3 consists of 13 residues. The V gene's germline CDR1 is SQVTM and CDR2 ANQGSEA. V lost 7 bases and J 6 bases, leaving 18 bases between the germline ends. The CDR3 reads CSAPLRGTDGYTF. CDR3 nucleotide sequence: TGCAGCGCCCCCTTACGGGGGACCGATGGCTACACCTTC.

The V call is TRBV12-3 or TRBV12-4, the J call TRBJ1-1; D perhaps matches TRBD1 (5 bases). This CDR3 has 13 residues. Trimming took off 6 bases at V and 0 bases at J, with 8 bases between the two ends. The CDR3 DNA is TGTGCCAGCAGCGGACACCTGAACACTGAAGCTTTCTTT. Its translation: CASSGHLNTEAFF.

This sequence joins TRBV11-1 and TRBJ1-1; D call uncertain. Germline V gene lookup returns CDR1 SGHAT and CDR2 FQDESV (reference sequence). The CDR3 spans 11 residues. Between the trimmed V and J ends, which lost 1 base and 9 bases, there was a span of 6 bases. CDR3 coding DNA: TGTGCCAGCAGCTTAGACGTGAAAGCTTTCTTT. Translation: CASSLDVKAFF.

The rearrangement joins TRBV7-6 to TRBJ1-1, with TRBD1 matching 7 bases. CDR3 size: 13 residues. CDR1 is SGHVS, CDR2 FNYEAQ, per germline. The V segment lost 4 bases and the J segment 4 bases; nucleotides outside the gene matches: 3. The CDR3 spells CASSSTGSTEAFF. The DNA of the CDR3 is TGTGCCAGCAGCTCGACAGGGAGCACTGAAGCTTTCTTT.

The V call is TRBV28, the J call TRBJ1-5; TRBD1 matches 11 bases. Germline V CDR1 and CDR2: MDHEN, SYDVKM. The J segment lost 7 bases and the V segment lost 2 bases, leaving 7 bases of the junction unmatched. The CDR3 totals 16 residues. The CDR3 is CASSLPGTGGFQPQHF. The DNA for the CDR3 is TGTGCCAGCAGTTTACCAGGGACAGGGGGTTTCCAGCCCCAGCATTTT.

The rearrangement uses TRBV5-6 and TRBJ1-6; D unresolved. CDR1 and CDR2 (germline): SGHDT, YYEEEE. The length of the CDR3 is 14 residues. Deletions cut 0 bases from V and 8 bases from J, with 9 bases between. The CDR3, as DNA: TGTGCCAGCAGCTTGGGCAGTACGTATTCACCCCTCCACTTT. Translation: CASSLGSTYSPLHF.

The CDR3 region is CASLDRNTEAFF. In DNA, the CDR3 is TGTGCCAGTCTTGACCGGAACACTGAAGCTTTCTTT. The genes are TRBV2 and TRBJ1-1; D ambiguous. Germline V gives CDR1 SNHLY, CDR2 FYNNEI. The CDR3 loop spans 12 amino acids. The V gene lost 9 bases and the J gene lost 1 base, with 9 bases spanning the gap.

This clone appeared a few times. The rearrangement links TRBV19 to TRBJ1-5; 12 bases map to TRBD1. The junction had 9 bases not matched to a gene; V was cut back by 0 bases and J by 6 bases. The CDR3 covers 18 residues. Looked up from germline, CDR1 is LNHDA and CDR2 is SQIVND (reference sequence). CDR3 nucleotide sequence: TGTGCCAGTAGTATAGAGGGGACAGGGGGCGCGATGGTTCAGCCCCAGCATTTT. It encodes CASSIEGTGGAMVQPQHF.

The rearrangement joins TRBV5-4 to TRBJ2-7, with 8 bases fitting TRBD1. The length of the CDR3 is 14 residues. Per the germline V gene, CDR1 is SGHNT and CDR2 is YYREEE (reference sequence). With V trimmed by 0 bases and J by 7 bases, 6 bases remained unmatched. The CDR3 bases are TGTGCCAGCAGCTTGGCAGGACAGGGTTGGGAGCAGTACTTC. Residues: CASSLAGQGWEQYF. Full variable domain (rest looked up from reference TRBV5-4 and TRBJ2-7): ETGVTQSPTHLIKTRGQQVTLRCSSQSGHNTVSWYQQALGQGPQFIFQYYREEENGRGNFPPRFSGLQFPNYSSELNVNALELDDSALYLCASSLAGQGWEQYFGPGTRLTVT.

The chain combines TRBV10-1 with TRBJ2-2, with D unclear. Trimming cost V 8 bases and J 4 bases, with 14 bases left between them. The CDR3 length is 14 residues. The germline V gene has CDR1 WNHNN and CDR2 SYGVQD (reference sequence). The CDR3 nucleotides read TGCGCCAGCTGTAAGGGTCGGAGCACCGGGGAGCTGTTTTTT. Protein product: CASCKGRSTGELFF.

CDR3 amino acids: CASSLGVNTEAFF. CDR3 nucleotide sequence: TGTGCCAGCAGCCTGGGGGTAAACACTGAAGCTTTCTTT. The chain uses TRBV11-2 and TRBJ1-1; weak D call: TRBD1 (5 bases). Per the germline V gene, CDR1 is SGHAT and CDR2 is FQNNGV. This CDR3 contains 13 residues. V gave up 5 bases and J gave up 2 bases, with 9 bases separating them.